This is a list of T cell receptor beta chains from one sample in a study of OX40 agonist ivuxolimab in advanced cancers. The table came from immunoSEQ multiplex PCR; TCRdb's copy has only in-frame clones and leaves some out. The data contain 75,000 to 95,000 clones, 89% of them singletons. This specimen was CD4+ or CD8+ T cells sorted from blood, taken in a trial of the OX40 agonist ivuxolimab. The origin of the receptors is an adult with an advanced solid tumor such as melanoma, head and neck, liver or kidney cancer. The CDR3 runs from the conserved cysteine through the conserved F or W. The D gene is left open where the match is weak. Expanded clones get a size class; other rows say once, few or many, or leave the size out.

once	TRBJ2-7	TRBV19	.	CASRREYTYEQYF	TGTGCCAGTAGACGGGAGTATACATACGAGCAGTACTTC
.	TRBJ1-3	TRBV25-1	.	CASSPPGLSGNTIYF	TGTGCCAGCAGCCCCCCAGGGTTATCTGGAAACACCATATATTTT
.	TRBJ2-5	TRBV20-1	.	CSAEDRETQYF	TGCAGTGCTGAGGACAGAGAGACCCAGTACTTC
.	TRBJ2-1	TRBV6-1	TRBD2	CASSEVPPGLAVYNEQFF	TGTGCCAGCAGTGAAGTCCCCCCGGGACTAGCGGTCTACAATGAGCAGTTCTTC
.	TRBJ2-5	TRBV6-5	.	CASSLVRQETQYF	TGTGCCAGCAGTCTTGTTAGACAAGAGACCCAGTACTTC
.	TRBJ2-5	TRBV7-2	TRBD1	CASSLEVRGNQYF	TGTGCCAGCAGCTTAGAAGTCAGGGGGAACCAGTACTTC
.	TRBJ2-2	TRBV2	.	CAILRGADTGELFF	TGTGCCATCCTAAGGGGGGCGGACACCGGGGAGCTGTTTTTT
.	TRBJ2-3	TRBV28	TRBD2	CASSLPISRTSGRSDTQYF	TGTGCCAGCAGTTTGCCCATCTCCCGGACTAGCGGGAGAAGCGATACGCAGTATTTT
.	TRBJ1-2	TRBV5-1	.	CASSFGDGIHYGYTF	TGCGCCAGCAGCTTCGGGGACGGGATCCATTATGGCTACACCTTC
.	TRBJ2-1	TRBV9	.	CASSPGLGSHNEQFF	TGTGCCAGCAGCCCAGGACTCGGGAGCCACAATGAGCAGTTCTTC
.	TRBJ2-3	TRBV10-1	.	CASSEPDFTDTQYF	TGCGCCAGCAGTGAACCGGACTTCACAGATACGCAGTATTTT
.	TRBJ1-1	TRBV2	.	CASTDNGNTEAFF	TGTGCCAGCACCGACAATGGGAACACTGAAGCTTTCTTT
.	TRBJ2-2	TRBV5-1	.	CASSPPRIFTGELFF	TGCGCCAGCAGCCCCCCGCGGATTTTCACCGGGGAGCTGTTTTTT
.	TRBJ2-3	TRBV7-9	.	CASSWGAGSDTQYF	TGTGCCAGCAGCTGGGGGGCAGGGTCAGATACGCAGTATTTT
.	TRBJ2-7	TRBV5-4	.	CASSLPNQVGEQYF	TGTGCCAGCAGCTTGCCTAACCAGGTGGGCGAGCAGTACTTC
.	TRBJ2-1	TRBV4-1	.	CASSQGNGRSSYNEQFF	TGCGCCAGCAGCCAAGGGAACGGTCGGAGCTCCTACAATGAGCAGTTCTTC
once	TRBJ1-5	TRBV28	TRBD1	CASVGTEGATGSSQPQHF	TGTGCCAGCGTTGGAACCGAGGGGGCGACAGGGAGTAGCCAGCCCCAGCATTTT
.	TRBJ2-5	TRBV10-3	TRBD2	CAIRTSGAQETQYF	TGTGCCATCAGGACTAGCGGGGCCCAAGAGACCCAGTACTTC
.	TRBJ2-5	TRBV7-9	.	CASSRGTGETQYF	TGTGCCAGCAGCAGGGGGACGGGGGAGACCCAGTACTTC
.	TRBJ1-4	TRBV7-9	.	CASNSGWGEKLFF	TGTGCCAGCAACTCCGGATGGGGGGAAAAACTGTTTTTT
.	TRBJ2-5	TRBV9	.	CASSVDEETQYF	TGTGCCAGCAGCGTAGATGAAGAGACCCAGTACTTC
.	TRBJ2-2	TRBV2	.	CASRRDAGELFF	TGTGCCAGCAGGCGGGACGCCGGGGAGCTGTTTTTT
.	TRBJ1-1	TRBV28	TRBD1	CASSFFSLRDRRNTEAFF	TGTGCCAGCAGTTTTTTTTCACTGCGGGACAGGCGGAACACTGAAGCTTTCTTT
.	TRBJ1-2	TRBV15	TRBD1	CATSTDRANYGYTF	TGTGCCACCAGCACAGACAGGGCTAACTATGGCTACACCTTC
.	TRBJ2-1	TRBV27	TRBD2	CASTPGLAGWNEQFF	TGTGCCAGCACCCCGGGACTAGCGGGATGGAATGAGCAGTTCTTC
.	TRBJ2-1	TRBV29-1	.	CSVEDWSGSNEQFF	TGCAGCGTTGAAGATTGGTCAGGTAGCAATGAGCAGTTCTTC
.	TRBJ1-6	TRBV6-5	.	CASKRAYNSPLHF	TGTGCCAGCAAAAGGGCATATAATTCACCCCTCCACTTT
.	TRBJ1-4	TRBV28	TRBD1	CASSLMFLETGEANEKLFF	TGTGCCAGCAGTTTAATGTTCCTCGAGACAGGGGAGGCCAATGAAAAACTGTTTTTT
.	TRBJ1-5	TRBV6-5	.	CASSWDQDQPQHF	TGTGCCAGCAGCTGGGACCAGGATCAGCCCCAGCATTTT
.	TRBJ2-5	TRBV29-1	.	CSVAYQARETQYF	TGCAGCGTCGCCTATCAGGCTCGGGAGACCCAGTACTTC
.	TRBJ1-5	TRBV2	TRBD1	CASQGDRGDQPQHF	TGTGCCAGCCAAGGGGACAGGGGTGATCAGCCCCAGCATTTT
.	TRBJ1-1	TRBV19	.	CASSIFGATNTEAFF	TGTGCCAGTAGTATTTTCGGAGCCACGAACACTGAAGCTTTCTTT